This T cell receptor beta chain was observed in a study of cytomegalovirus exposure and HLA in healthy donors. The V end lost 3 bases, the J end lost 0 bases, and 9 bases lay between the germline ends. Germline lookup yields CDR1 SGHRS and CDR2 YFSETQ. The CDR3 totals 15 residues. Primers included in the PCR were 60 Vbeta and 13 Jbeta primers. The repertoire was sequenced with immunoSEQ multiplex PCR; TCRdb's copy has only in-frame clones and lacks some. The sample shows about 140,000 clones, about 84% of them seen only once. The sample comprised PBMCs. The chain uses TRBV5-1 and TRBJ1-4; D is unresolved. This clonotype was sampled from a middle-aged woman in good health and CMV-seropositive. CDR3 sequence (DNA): TGCGCCAGCAGCTCTAACAGTGCAACTAATGAAAAACTGTTTTTT. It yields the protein CASSSNSATNEKLFF. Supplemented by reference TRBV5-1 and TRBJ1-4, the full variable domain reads KAGVTQTPRYLIKTRGQQVTLSCSPISGHRSVSWYQQTPGQGLQFLFEYFSETQRNKGNFPGRFSGRQFSNSRSEMNVSTLELGDSALYLCASSSNSATNEKLFFGSGTQLSVL.